The entry below describes one T cell receptor beta chain. This sample was taken from a study of brain T cells in children with intractable seizures. The germline CDR1 and CDR2 sequences are MNHEY and SVGAGI. The V end was cut by 5 bases, the J end by 1 base, with 12 bases between. The CDR3 totals 15 residues. The protocol was immunoSEQ multiplex PCR, while the TCRdb copy is restricted to in-frame clones and leaves out a portion. The sample lists about 22,000 clones, around 94% occurring once. This rearrangement joins TRBV6-5 to TRBJ2-1; TRBD2 is a possible D gene (5 bases). Specimen: peripheral blood, collected at surgery. This TCR derives from a boy aged 5-17 years with focal cortical dysplasia and intractable seizures. Written as DNA, the CDR3 is TGTGCCAGCAGTATACTAGTTGGATCCTACAATGAGCAGTTCTTC. This sequence encodes CASSILVGSYNEQFF.